These 23 T cell receptor beta chains were all obtained from the same sample, sequenced in a study of T and B cells in COVID-19 patients. From blood, about 240-550 ng of genomic DNA served as TRB template. BIOMED2 TRB-A/B primer pools were used in multiplex TRB PCR. TCRdb reprocessed the multiplex PCR reads via MiXCR and lists one record per CDR3 protein. The table includes under 8,500 distinct CDR3 sequences, approximately 32% detected once. Sequenced sample: blood. These receptors were obtained from a human donor who had recovered from COVID-19.

This clonotype qualifies as medium-sized. The genes are TRBV29-1 and TRBJ2-5; D is ambiguous. Germline CDR1 SQVTM, CDR2 ANQGSEA. V gave up 6 bases and J gave up 1 base, with 12 bases separating them. This CDR3 has 13 residues. CDR3 amino acids: CSVQFKIQETQYF. For the CDR3, the DNA is TGCAGCGTCCAATTCAAGATCCAAGAGACCCAGTACTTC.

V and J are TRBV12-3 or TRBV12-4 and TRBJ2-3; 9 bases align to TRBD2. The CDR3 sequence is 16 residues long. The V segment lost 3 bases and the J segment 2 bases; nucleotides outside the gene matches: 6. The CDR3 DNA follows: TGTGCCAGCAGTTTTAGGCGGGGGGGCATCACAGATACGCAGTATTTT. Translated, it gives CASSFRRGGITDTQYF.

This clonotype was found a few times. This sequence joins TRBV6-1 and TRBJ1-5, with no clear D. The CDR3 sequence is 13 residues long. Germline CDR1 and CDR2: MNHNS and SASEGT. V lost 8 bases and J 0 bases, leaving 8 bases between the germline ends. The CDR3 sequence is CASVGFSNQPQHF. The CDR3 nucleotides read TGTGCCAGCGTGGGATTTAGCAATCAGCCCCAGCATTTT.

The chain combines TRBV11-2 with TRBJ2-2; maybe TRBD2 (5 bases). The germline V and J ends were trimmed by 5 bases and 3 bases, with 7 bases remaining between them. CDR3 length: 13 amino acids. CDR1 is SGHAT and CDR2 is FQNNGV in the germline V gene. The CDR3 loop is CASSPGYTGELFF. CDR3 nucleotide sequence: TGTGCCAGCAGCCCGGGGTACACCGGGGAGCTGTTTTTT.

This clonotype was counted only a few times. J is TRBJ1-4 and V is TRBV5-4, with D tentatively TRBD1 (5 bases). The CDR3 is made up of 14 amino acids. V dropped 4 bases and J dropped 5 bases, with 12 bases sitting between them. CDR1 and CDR2 from the germline V gene are SGHNT and YYREEE (reference sequence). The CDR3 reads CASSPGRTNEKLFF. The CDR3 region has the DNA TGTGCCAGCAGCCCGGGACGGACGAATGAAAAACTGTTTTTT.

This clonotype has more than one count but fewer than ten. The chain has TRBV5-1 and TRBJ2-6; D gene unclear. This CDR3 is built from 20 residues. The ends were cut back, 4 bases at V and 1 base at J, with 24 bases in the middle. Germline CDR1 is SGHRS and CDR2 is YFSETQ. The CDR3 is CASSPWLASGRISGANVLTF. CDR3 sequence (DNA): TGCGCCAGCAGCCCCTGGCTGGCGTCAGGTCGAATTTCTGGGGCCAACGTCCTGACTTTC.

In this sample, this clonotype turned up a few times. Here the CDR3 DNA reads TGTGCCAGCAGGAGAATAATGGGGGATGATGAGCAGTTCTTC. Translated: CASRRIMGDDEQFF. This sequence joins TRBV6-6 and TRBJ2-1; possibly TRBD1 or TRBD2 for D (5 bases each). The germline V gene encodes CDR1 MNHNY and CDR2 SVGAGI (reference sequence). V lost 6 bases and J lost 8, with 17 bases in between. The CDR3 extends over 14 amino acids.

This clonotype showed up just a few times. V gene TRBV24-1 combines with J gene TRBJ2-5; no firm D call. This CDR3 comprises 13 residues. The V gene's germline CDR1 is KGHDR and CDR2 SFDVKD. V was cut by 5 bases and J by 1 base, with 7 bases left in between. The CDR3 nucleotides read TGTGCCACCAGTGGCTGGGGCCAAGAGACCCAGTACTTC. Translating it yields CATSGWGQETQYF.

The chain combines TRBV6-5 with TRBJ1-6; D is unclear. Germline CDR1 reads MNHEY; CDR2 reads SVGAGI. The CDR3 is 20 residues long. V was shortened by 6 bases and J by 7 bases, with 31 bases between the two germline ends. CDR3 in amino acids: CASSRGLRVGGDGGNSPLHF. Written as DNA, the CDR3 is TGTGCCAGCAGCCGTGGTCTCCGGGTAGGAGGTGATGGTGGGAATTCACCCCTCCACTTT.

This chain connects TRBV11-2 to TRBJ2-5; the match to TRBD1 covers 9 bases. CDR1 and CDR2 (germline): SGHAT, FQNNGV. V lost 3 bases and J lost 5; bases outside the gene matches: 7. CDR3 size: 15 residues. The CDR3 loop is CASSFRGQGIETQYF. CDR3 nucleotide sequence: TGTGCCAGCAGCTTTCGGGGACAGGGAATTGAGACCCAGTACTTC.

This clonotype is labeled medium-sized. V usage is TRBV6-5 and J usage is TRBJ2-5, with D possibly being TRBD1 or TRBD2 (5 bases each). The length of the CDR3 is 12 residues. V was clipped by 8 bases and J by 2 bases, with 9 bases between them. Germline CDR1 is MNHEY and CDR2 is SVGAGI. The CDR3 sequence: CASGGRQETQYF. The CDR3 region has the DNA TGTGCCAGCGGGGGACGGCAAGAGACCCAGTACTTC.

The chain employs TRBV12-3 or TRBV12-4 and TRBJ2-3; the D is unclear. V gave up 3 bases and J gave up 4 bases, with 5 bases separating them. This CDR3 is built from 12 residues. As DNA, the CDR3 is TGTGCCAGCAGTTTGCGACCAGATACGCAGTATTTT. Residues: CASSLRPDTQYF.

This clonotype is categorized as medium-sized (0.01 to 0.1%). V is TRBV19 and J is TRBJ2-2; 7 nucleotides agree with TRBD1. CDR1 and CDR2 (germline): LNHDA, SQIVND (reference sequence). The CDR3 is 13 residues long. The V and J ends lost 8 bases and 7 bases, in that order; junction bases with no gene match: 7. CDR3 in DNA: TGTGCCAGTTCGACAGGGAATAGCGGGGAGCTGTTTTTT. Translating gives CASSTGNSGELFF.

Turning to this clonotype: No conserved phenylalanine or tryptophan ends this CDR3, so it is likely a read error. This chain connects TRBV6-2 or TRBV6-3 to TRBJ2-3, with 13 bases lining up with TRBD2. With V trimmed by 6 bases and J by 5 bases, 2 bases remained unmatched. This CDR3 has 14 amino acids. Germline values: CDR1 MNHEY, CDR2 SVGEGT. CDR3 in amino acids: CASSWTSGGDTQYS. The DNA for the CDR3 is TGTGCCAGCAGCTGGACTAGCGGGGGAGATACGCAGTATTCT.

The chain links TRBV5-1 to TRBJ1-2; D is uncertain. The CDR3 loop spans 15 amino acids. Between the trimmed V and J ends, which lost 0 bases and 7 bases, there was a span of 16 bases. Germline V gene lookup returns CDR1 SGHRS and CDR2 YFSETQ. CDR3 protein: CASSLGSTERVGYTF. The CDR3 coding sequence is TGCGCCAGCAGCTTGGGCTCAACTGAGAGGGTTGGCTACACCTTC.

V is TRBV18 and J is TRBJ2-1; the D is unclear. The germline CDR1 and CDR2 sequences are KGHSH and LQKENI. The CDR3 has 17 residues. Trimming stripped 0 bases from V and 5 bases from J, with 17 bases between. CDR3 loop: CASSPPVVSGSHNEQFF. In nucleotides, the CDR3 is TGTGCCAGCTCACCACCGGTGGTTTCAGGAAGCCACAATGAGCAGTTCTTC. The full variable domain, with the rest looked up from reference TRBV18 and TRBJ2-1, is NAGVMQNPRHLVRRRGQEARLRCSPMKGHSHVYWYRQLPEEGLKFMVYLQKENIIDESGMPKERFSAEFPKEGPSILRIQQVVRGDSAAYFCASSPPVVSGSHNEQFFGPGTRLTVL.

This clonotype has more than one count but fewer than ten. This rearrangement joins TRBV18 to TRBJ2-1, with no clear D. V was cut by 2 bases and J by 7 bases, with 9 bases left in between. Per germline, CDR1 KGHSH and CDR2 LQKENI. The CDR3 loop spans 13 amino acids. CDR3: CASSPGVRNEQFF. CDR3 sequence (DNA): TGTGCCAGCTCACCAGGGGTAAGGAATGAGCAGTTCTTC.

By share, this clonotype counts as medium-sized (0.01 to 0.1%). The chain uses TRBV27 and TRBJ2-2, with D hard to call. Trimming took off 3 bases at V and 5 bases at J, with 7 bases between the two ends. This CDR3 is 13 amino acids long. In germline, CDR1 is MNHEY, CDR2 SMNVEV (reference sequence). The CDR3 DNA follows: TGTGCCAGCAGTTTCGGCACGACCGGGGAGCTGTTTTTT. This codes for CASSFGTTGELFF.

V usage is TRBV6-2 or TRBV6-3 and J usage is TRBJ2-3; 8 bases are shared with TRBD2. Trimming removed 6 bases from V and 1 base from J; junction bases left unmatched: 6. Germline V lookup: CDR1 MNHEY, CDR2 SVGEGT. CDR3 length: 15 amino acids. The CDR3 DNA follows: TGTGCCAGCAGAATCCCCGGGGGGGGCACAGATACGCAGTATTTT. The encoded protein is CASRIPGGGTDTQYF.

The CDR3 DNA is TGTGCCAGCCGGGGGGGGGCGGTAGATTCACCCCTCCACTTT. Translated, it gives CASRGGAVDSPLHF. This chain joins TRBV19 and TRBJ1-6; possibly TRBD1 for D (6 bases). This CDR3 has 14 amino acids. The V and J ends lost 9 bases and 8 bases respectively, with 17 bases between them. Germline V lookup: CDR1 LNHDA, CDR2 SQIVND (reference sequence). The full variable domain, its missing parts supplied by reference TRBV19 and TRBJ1-6, is DGGITQSPKYLFRKEGQNVTLSCEQNLNHDAMYWYRQDPGQGLRLIYYSQIVNDFQKGDIAEGYSVSREKKESFPLTVTSAQKNPTAFYLCASRGGAVDSPLHFGNGTRLTVT.

Here the CDR3 DNA reads TGTGCCACGCAGGGGGTTGACCTTTACAATGAGCAGTTCTTC. Translating it yields CATQGVDLYNEQFF. The rearrangement joins TRBV24-1 to TRBJ2-1, with 7 bases that match TRBD1. This CDR3 has 14 residues. CDR1 is KGHDR, CDR2 SFDVKD, per germline. V dropped 10 bases and J dropped 4; count of bases not matched to a gene: 9.

The genes are TRBV7-9 and TRBJ1-1; 7 positions agree with TRBD1. V lost 6 bases and J lost 6; bases outside the gene matches: 13. Per germline, CDR1 SEHNR and CDR2 FQNEAQ (reference sequence). The CDR3 is made up of 15 amino acids. CDR3 sequence reads: CASSLRDREGSEAFF. In nucleotides, the CDR3 is TGTGCCAGCAGTTTAAGAGACAGGGAAGGATCTGAAGCTTTCTTT.

This clonotype is deemed medium-sized. This chain uses TRBV19 with TRBJ2-2, with D possibly being TRBD1 or TRBD2 (6 bases each). The CDR3 consists of 14 residues. Germline V gene lookup returns CDR1 LNHDA and CDR2 SQIVND (reference sequence). Trimming removed 3 bases from V and 6 bases from J, with 11 bases in between. The CDR3 DNA reads TGTGCCAGTAGTATCCCGGGGGCGGCCGGGGAGCTGTTTTTT. Encoded protein: CASSIPGAAGELFF.